The 26 T cell receptor beta chains presented below share a single source sample, sequenced in a study of blood T cells in healthy people across ages. The use of a sample-barcoded 5' primer and a J-beta primer mix characterized a second PCR of about 7 to 12 cycles. Each CDR3 protein is one row after TCRdb ran MiXCR on the 5' RACE reads. The data show about 1.6 million distinct CDR3 sequences, about 31% seen once. Sequenced: blood. Receptors were obtained from a woman aged 25 to 39 in good health.

This clonotype showed up just a few times. This sequence joins TRBV12-5 and TRBJ2-7, with D possibly matching TRBD1 (6 bases). Germline CDR1 and CDR2: LGHNT and FRNRAP. V gave up 2 bases and J gave up 2 bases, with 7 bases separating them. This CDR3 has 13 amino acids. The CDR3 loop is CASGLQGTYEQYF. CDR3 bases: TGTGCTAGTGGTTTGCAGGGGACCTACGAGCAGTACTTC.

This clonotype turned up a few times. The chain couples TRBV9 to TRBJ2-3, with TRBD2 matching 8 bases. This CDR3 is 14 amino acids long. CDR1 SGDLS and CDR2 YYNGEE come from the germline V gene. Trimming at V came to 0 bases and at J to 4 bases, leaving 1 base not matched to a gene. The CDR3 DNA sequence: TGTGCCAGCAGCGTAGCGGGGGGGTCAGATACGCAGTATTTT. It specifies CASSVAGGSDTQYF.

This chain joins TRBV29-1 and TRBJ2-5, with D maybe TRBD2 (5 bases). Trimming removed 3 bases at V and 4 bases at J, with 12 bases between. This CDR3 contains 13 residues. Germline values: CDR1 SQVTM, CDR2 ANQGSEA. The CDR3 loop is CSVEADRGETQYF. CDR3 DNA sequence: TGCAGCGTTGAGGCGGACCGGGGAGAGACCCAGTACTTC.

This clonotype was seen at least ten times. The gene calls are TRBV20-1 and TRBJ2-1; TRBD2 agrees at 11 bases. The V gene end was trimmed by 6 bases and the J gene end by 7 bases; junction bases not matched to a gene: 11. CDR1 DFQATT and CDR2 SNEGSKA come from the germline V gene (reference sequence). CDR3 length: 15 amino acids. For the CDR3, the DNA is TGCAGTGCCGACTCTAGTAGCGGGGGGGCAAATGAGCAGTTCTTC. Amino acids: CSADSSSGGANEQFF.

This clonotype was seen more than once but under ten times. V usage is TRBV6-5 and J usage is TRBJ2-7, with D possibly TRBD1 on 6 matching bases. The CDR3 contains 14 residues. Per germline, CDR1 MNHEY and CDR2 SVGAGI. V shed 7 bases and J shed 2 bases, with 15 bases lying between them. The CDR3 DNA follows: TGTGCCAGCACCAAGGGTGGACAGCCCTACGAGCAGTACTTC. Translated, it gives CASTKGGQPYEQYF.

Turning to this clonotype: One end of the junction does not line up with germline, which may come from a read error. The V call is TRBV5-6, the J call TRBJ1-1; D gene uncertain. The CDR3 is 12 residues long. Germline lookup yields CDR1 SGHDT and CDR2 YYEEEE. In DNA form, the CDR3 reads TGTGCCAGCAGCTTTCGGCACACCGAAGCTTTCTTT. It is translated as CASSFRHTEAFF.

Only a few counts were recorded for this clonotype. The V gene is TRBV7-9, the J gene TRBJ2-7; possibly TRBD1 for D (5 bases). There are 14 residues in the CDR3. Germline V lookup: CDR1 SEHNR, CDR2 FQNEAQ (reference sequence). Trimming stripped 5 bases from V and 5 bases from J, with 16 bases between. In DNA form, the CDR3 reads TGTGCCAGCAGCCCGGACATCGTGTTCGACGAGCAGTACTTC. It encodes CASSPDIVFDEQYF.

The V call is TRBV12-3 or TRBV12-4, the J call TRBJ2-2, with D perhaps matching TRBD1 or TRBD2 (5 bases each). The CDR3 runs to 16 residues. V lost 6 bases and J 7 bases, leaving 21 bases between the germline ends. The chain's CDR3 is CASRARGGQTLGELFF. CDR3 bases: TGTGCCAGCAGGGCCCGGGGCGGGCAGACTCTCGGGGAGCTGTTTTTT.

The chain carries TRBV5-1 and TRBJ2-1; a possible D gene is TRBD1 (6 bases). Judging by the DNA end, TRBJ2-7 fits better; the J call may be wrong. CDR3 size: 14 residues. CDR1 is SGHRS and CDR2 is YFSETQ in the germline V gene. The CDR3 DNA is TGCGCCAGCAGCTTAGGTGGACAGCACAATGAGCAGTACTTC. Translating it yields CASSLGGQHNEQYF.

The chain links TRBV24-1 to TRBJ2-2, with D perhaps given as TRBD1 or TRBD2 (5 bases each). This CDR3 is 14 amino acids long. V lost 7 bases to trimming and J lost 5 bases, with 13 bases between them. Germline-derived CDR1 and CDR2 are KGHDR and SFDVKD. CDR3 nucleotides: TGTGCCACCAGCAGGGACGGTGTAACCGGGGAGCTGTTTTTT. Its protein product is CATSRDGVTGELFF.

This clonotype was picked up one time. The junction shows a germline mismatch at one end, possibly a read error. The chain employs TRBV12-3 or TRBV12-4 and TRBJ2-1, with D maybe TRBD2 (5 bases). The CDR3 consists of 14 residues. CDR3 bases: TGCGCCAGCAGTTTATGGACTTTGAACAATGAGCAGTTCTTC. Translating gives CASSLWTLNNEQFF.

J is TRBJ1-1 and V is TRBV6-4; D not certain. Trimming pared 7 bases from V and 1 base from J, leaving 13 bases between. The CDR3 length is 14 residues. Germline CDR1 reads MRHNA; CDR2 reads SNTAGT. The CDR3, as DNA: TGTGCCAGCACTCGATCCCCAGGGAACACTGAAGCTTTCTTT. It yields the protein CASTRSPGNTEAFF.

This clonotype has a handful of counts. Germline is not matched at one junction end, which may reflect a read error. This chain links TRBV3-1 with TRBJ1-2; a possible D gene is TRBD1 (6 bases). Germline lookup yields CDR1 LGHDT and CDR2 YNNKEL (reference sequence). The length of the CDR3 is 14 residues. CDR3 in DNA: TGTACCAGCAGCCAAGTTTTGCTTAGGGGGAGCTACACCTTC. Amino acid sequence: CTSSQVLLRGSYTF.

This clonotype appeared many times. The chain recombines TRBV20-1 with TRBJ1-2, with a tentative D call TRBD1 (6 bases). The CDR3 contains 11 residues. V lost 2 bases, J lost 7 bases, and 8 bases lay in between. CDR1 and CDR2 from the germline V gene are DFQATT and SNEGSKA (reference sequence). The chain's CDR3 is CSARWGAGYTF. CDR3 DNA: TGCAGTGCTAGATGGGGGGCTGGCTACACCTTC.

The CDR3 spells CASTRDGGGTQETQYF. The CDR3 DNA is TGTGCCAGCACCAGGGACGGGGGGGGAACCCAAGAGACCCAGTACTTC. J is TRBJ2-5 and V is TRBV9; 8 nucleotides agree with TRBD2. The CDR3 covers 16 residues. The junction had 11 bases not matched to a gene; V was cut back by 6 bases and J by 1 base. Germline lookup yields CDR1 SGDLS and CDR2 YYNGEE.

This chain uses TRBV27 with TRBJ2-1; D possibly matches TRBD1 or TRBD2 (6 bases each). The CDR3 spans 17 residues. Germline lookup yields CDR1 MNHEY and CDR2 SMNVEV (reference sequence). Trimming removed 2 bases at V and 4 bases at J, with 18 bases between. The DNA of the CDR3 is TGTGCCAGCAGTTTAAGGGGGATAGAGCGGGTTTACAATGAGCAGTTCTTC. It translates to CASSLRGIERVYNEQFF.

This clonotype was observed a handful of times. This sequence joins TRBV3-1 and TRBJ1-1; D is perhaps TRBD1 (5 bases). Germline lookup yields CDR1 LGHDT and CDR2 YNNKEL (reference sequence). CDR3 size: 15 residues. Trimming took 4 bases from V and 0 from J, leaving 12 bases between them. CDR3 nucleotides: TGTGCCAGCAGCCGCCCGGGACTCCTGAACACTGAAGCTTTCTTT. This translates into CASSRPGLLNTEAFF. Together with reference TRBV3-1 and TRBJ1-1, the CDR3 gives the full variable domain: DTAVSQTPKYLVTQMGNDKSIKCEQNLGHDTMYWYKQDSKKFLKIMFSYNNKELIINETVPNRFSPKSPDKAHLNLHINSLELGDSAVYFCASSRPGLLNTEAFFGQGTRLTVV.

This clonotype was detected ten times or more. J is TRBJ2-7 and V is TRBV5-1; D unclear. CDR3 length: 14 residues. Trimming left V 0 bases short and J 2 bases short, with 9 bases between. Germline CDR1 is SGHRS and CDR2 is YFSETQ. Here the CDR3 reads CASSLGPTTYEQYF. The CDR3 DNA reads TGCGCCAGCAGCTTGGGACCCACAACCTACGAGCAGTACTTC. Combining the CDR3 with reference TRBV5-1 and TRBJ2-7 gives the whole variable domain KAGVTQTPRYLIKTRGQQVTLSCSPISGHRSVSWYQQTPGQGLQFLFEYFSETQRNKGNFPGRFSGRQFSNSRSEMNVSTLELGDSALYLCASSLGPTTYEQYFGPGTRLTVT.

This clonotype was observed a few times. V and J are TRBV21-1 and TRBJ2-2; TRBD1 was called by the table and not checked on the DNA. TRBV21-1 is a documented pseudogene. The CDR3 spans 16 residues. The CDR3 sequence: CASSRDTILNTGELFF. CDR3 DNA: TGTGCCAGCAGCAGGGACACGATTTTGAACACCGGGGAGCTGTTTTTT.

The chain links TRBV5-1 to TRBJ2-1; TRBD2 matches at 9 bases. Germline CDR1 is SGHRS and CDR2 is YFSETQ. This CDR3 has 15 residues. V trimming: 2 bases; J trimming: 9 bases; junction bases outside the gene matches: 9. The CDR3, as DNA: TGCGCCAGCAGCTTTGGCCTAGCGGGGTCCAGTGAGCAGTTCTTC. As protein: CASSFGLAGSSEQFF.

The chain combines TRBV2 with TRBJ2-3, with 10 bases that match TRBD2. The germline gives CDR1 SNHLY, CDR2 FYNNEI. The CDR3 spans 16 residues. The V segment lost 6 bases and the J segment 0 bases; nucleotides outside the gene matches: 6. The CDR3 is CASSAHSGGSTDTQYF. The DNA of the CDR3 is TGTGCCAGCAGCGCTCATAGCGGGGGGAGCACAGATACGCAGTATTTT. Filled out from reference TRBV2 and TRBJ2-3, the complete variable domain reads EPEVTQTPSHQVTQMGQEVILRCVPISNHLYFYWYRQILGQKVEFLVSFYNNEISEKSEIFDDQFSVERPDGSNFTLKIRSTKLEDSAMYFCASSAHSGGSTDTQYFGPGTRLTVL.

V is TRBV7-9 and J is TRBJ2-1; D is perhaps TRBD1 (6 bases). V lost 5 bases and J 9 bases, leaving 11 bases between the germline ends. This CDR3 is 12 amino acids long. The germline CDR1 and CDR2 sequences are SEHNR and FQNEAQ (reference sequence). Here the CDR3 reads CASSPGALEQFF. The DNA of the CDR3 is TGTGCCAGCAGCCCAGGGGCGCTTGAGCAGTTCTTC.

Only a few counts were recorded for this clonotype. The chain couples TRBV12-3 or TRBV12-4 to TRBJ2-7; the D gene is possibly TRBD2 (5 bases). Trimming cost V 8 bases and J 2 bases, with 13 bases left between them. This CDR3 comprises 13 residues. CDR3 sequence reads: CASGRGPAYEQYF. The CDR3 region has the DNA TGTGCCAGCGGCCGAGGGCCCGCCTACGAGCAGTACTTC.

This clonotype has only one observation. The chain couples TRBV7-9 to TRBJ2-2; the match to TRBD2 covers 12 bases. Per the germline V gene, CDR1 is SEHNR and CDR2 is FQNEAQ (reference sequence). Unmatched junction bases numbered 5, after V lost 1 base and J lost 5 bases. There are 17 residues in the CDR3. The CDR3 here is CASSLGLAGVGTGELFF. The CDR3 nucleotides read TGTGCCAGCAGCTTAGGACTAGCGGGAGTCGGGACCGGGGAGCTGTTTTTT.

In its sample, this clonotype was seen many times. The chain recombines TRBV7-7 with TRBJ2-5; 7 bases are shared with TRBD2. The CDR3 is made up of 13 amino acids. CDR1 SSHAT and CDR2 FNYEAQ come from the germline V gene (reference sequence). V shed 5 bases, J shed 5 bases, and the junction held 5 bases outside the gene matches. CDR3 DNA sequence: TGTGCCAGCAGCCAAGGACTAGTCGAGACCCAGTACTTC. This translates into CASSQGLVETQYF.

The genes are TRBV12-3 or TRBV12-4 and TRBJ2-5; D is unclear. Between the trimmed V and J ends, which lost 6 bases and 1 base, there was a span of 9 bases. This CDR3 has 13 amino acids. CDR3 bases: TGTGCCAGCAGACCAAACCGCCAAGAGACCCAGTACTTC. It codes for CASRPNRQETQYF.